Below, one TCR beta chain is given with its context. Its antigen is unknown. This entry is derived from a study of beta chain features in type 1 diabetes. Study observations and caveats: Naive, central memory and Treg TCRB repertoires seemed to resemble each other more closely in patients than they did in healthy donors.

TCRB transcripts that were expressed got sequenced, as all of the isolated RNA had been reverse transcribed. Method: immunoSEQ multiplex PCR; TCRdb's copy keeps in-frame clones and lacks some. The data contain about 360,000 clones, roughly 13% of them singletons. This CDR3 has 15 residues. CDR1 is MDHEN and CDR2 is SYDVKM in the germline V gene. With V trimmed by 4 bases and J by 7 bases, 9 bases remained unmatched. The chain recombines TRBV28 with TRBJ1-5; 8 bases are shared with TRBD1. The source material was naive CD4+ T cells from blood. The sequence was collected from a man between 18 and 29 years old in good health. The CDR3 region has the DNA TGTGCCAGCAGTTCGCAAGACAGGGGACGGCAGCCCCAGCATTTT. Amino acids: CASSSQDRGRQPQHF.